These 26 T cell receptor beta chains originate from one sample sequenced in a study of cytomegalovirus exposure and HLA in healthy donors. TCRdb's table, derived via immunoSEQ multiplex PCR, lists solely in-frame clones and lacks some. Of under 300,000 clones in the sample, 85% to 90% were seen once. The sample consisted of PBMCs. The receptors here all came from a woman aged 18-30 years in good health and CMV-seronegative.

The rearrangement uses TRBV29-1 and TRBJ2-7, with a possible D match to TRBD1 (6 bases). Trimming left V 0 bases short and J 4 bases short, with 7 bases between. The CDR3 is 12 amino acids. Germline V gives CDR1 SQVTM, CDR2 ANQGSEA. The CDR3 is CSVEEGAYEQYF. The CDR3 DNA reads TGCAGCGTTGAAGAGGGGGCATACGAGCAGTACTTC.

V is TRBV19 and J is TRBJ1-1, with D perhaps matching TRBD1 (5 bases). CDR1 is LNHDA, CDR2 SQIVND, per germline (reference sequence). The CDR3 covers 14 residues. Trimming took off 3 bases at V and 1 base at J, with 9 bases between the two ends. CDR3 in amino acids: CASSIGGKNTEAFF. In nucleotides, the CDR3 is TGTGCCAGTAGTATCGGGGGGAAGAACACTGAAGCTTTCTTT.

About this clone itself: A read error may account for a junction end that differs from germline. This chain joins TRBV7-7 and TRBJ2-1; TRBD1 aligns across 7 bases. Per germline, CDR1 SSHAT and CDR2 FNYEAQ (reference sequence). CDR3 size: 15 residues. The CDR3 DNA is TGTGCTAGCAGCTTATATGACAGGGTGATCAATGAGCAGTTCTTC. Its protein is CASSLYDRVINEQFF.

The chain is built from TRBV27 and TRBJ2-5; 9 nucleotides match TRBD2. V shed 3 bases and J 6 bases; nucleotides not matched to a gene: 5. The length of the CDR3 is 14 residues. Germline V gene lookup returns CDR1 MNHEY and CDR2 SMNVEV (reference sequence). CDR3 loop: CASSFGTSFQTQYF. CDR3 in DNA: TGTGCCAGCAGTTTCGGGACTAGCTTCCAGACCCAGTACTTC.

The rearrangement links TRBV7-6 to TRBJ2-7; TRBD1 aligns across 9 bases. The CDR3 sequence is 18 residues long. Germline values: CDR1 SGHVS, CDR2 FNYEAQ. The junction had 14 bases not matched to a gene; V was cut back by 4 bases and J by 1 base. Written as DNA, the CDR3 is TGTGCCAGCAGCTCGAACCCGAACCGGGACAGGGCGTCCTACGAGCAGTACTTC. Protein product: CASSSNPNRDRASYEQYF.

This chain joins TRBV2 and TRBJ1-3; D possibly corresponds to TRBD1 (5 bases). The CDR3 is made up of 17 amino acids. Germline CDR1 is SNHLY and CDR2 is FYNNEI. Trimming left V 3 bases short and J 3 bases short, with 18 bases between. The CDR3 DNA sequence: TGTGCCAGCAGTGACGAACGAATAGGAGGGGTTGGAAACACCATATATTTT. Translating it yields CASSDERIGGVGNTIYF.

V is TRBV9 and J is TRBJ1-5; tentatively, D is TRBD1 (5 bases). The germline V gene has CDR1 SGDLS and CDR2 YYNGEE. Trimming removed 4 bases at V and 0 bases at J, with 11 bases between. This CDR3 contains 15 residues. This chain's CDR3 is CASSSGTVSNQPQHF. The CDR3 coding sequence is TGTGCCAGCAGCTCAGGGACTGTTAGCAATCAGCCCCAGCATTTT.

CDR3 protein: CASKYRDRGYTF. CDR3 bases: TGTGCCAGCAAATACAGGGATCGTGGCTACACCTTC. This chain uses TRBV2 with TRBJ1-2; possible D gene TRBD1, 6 bases. Trimming removed 7 bases at V and 7 bases at J, with 13 bases between. The CDR3 has 12 amino acids. The germline V gene encodes CDR1 SNHLY and CDR2 FYNNEI.

CDR3 protein: CASSASGGQETQYF. The CDR3 DNA follows: TGTGCCAGCAGCGCCTCGGGGGGGCAGGAGACCCAGTACTTC. V is TRBV7-3 and J is TRBJ2-5; 8 bases fit TRBD2. V shed 5 bases and J 5 bases; nucleotides not matched to a gene: 7. The CDR3 is 14 residues long. The germline V gene encodes CDR1 SGHTA and CDR2 FQGTGA.

V usage is TRBV7-6 and J usage is TRBJ2-1, with D unresolved. From germline, CDR1 is SGHVS and CDR2 FNYEAQ. V was trimmed by 1 base and J by 6 bases, leaving 7 bases between them. The CDR3 is 13 amino acids. The CDR3 DNA reads TGTGCCAGCAGCTTAGGAGCTAGCAATGAGCAGTTCTTC. Amino acids: CASSLGASNEQFF.

The genes are TRBV19 and TRBJ1-2, with 7 nucleotides matching TRBD1. J gave up 0 bases and V 3 bases, and 4 bases lay outside the gene matches. Germline assignment: CDR1 LNHDA and CDR2 SQIVND (reference sequence). The CDR3 has 15 residues. The CDR3 DNA reads TGTGCCAGTAGTATTTGGGACAGAGCTAACTATGGCTACACCTTC. It is translated as CASSIWDRANYGYTF.

The rearrangement links TRBV11-2 to TRBJ2-3; weak D call: TRBD2 (6 bases). CDR1 and CDR2 from the germline V gene are SGHAT and FQNNGV. This CDR3 spans 14 amino acids. The V gene lost 1 base and the J gene lost 6 bases, with 11 bases spanning the gap. The CDR3 DNA reads as TGTGCCAGCAGCTTAGGCGGGGTGGGGGATACGCAGTATTTT. The encoded protein is CASSLGGVGDTQYF.

V usage is TRBV5-6 and J usage is TRBJ1-2; D unclear. V dropped 4 bases and J dropped 8 bases, with 6 bases sitting between them. Germline CDR1 is SGHDT and CDR2 is YYEEEE. The CDR3 loop spans 10 amino acids. The CDR3 coding sequence is TGTGCCAGCAGCGGCAGGGGCTACACCTTC. This translates into CASSGRGYTF.

The V call is TRBV18, the J call TRBJ2-7; D remains unclear. The CDR3 length is 14 residues. V lost 1 base, J lost 1 base, and 8 bases lay in between. Germline loops: CDR1 KGHSH, CDR2 LQKENI. The CDR3 DNA sequence: TGTGCCAGCTCACCACGAACAGTTTCCTACGAGCAGTACTTC. This codes for CASSPRTVSYEQYF.

The chain links TRBV5-1 to TRBJ2-1; D ambiguous. V dropped 2 bases and J dropped 6 bases, with 18 bases sitting between them. This CDR3 has 16 amino acids. In germline, CDR1 is SGHRS, CDR2 YFSETQ. Written as DNA, the CDR3 is TGCGCCAGCAGCTTACATTCCAATATTGTTCTCAATGAGCAGTTCTTC. Translated, it gives CASSLHSNIVLNEQFF. The whole variable domain, filled in from reference TRBV5-1 and TRBJ2-1, reads KAGVTQTPRYLIKTRGQQVTLSCSPISGHRSVSWYQQTPGQGLQFLFEYFSETQRNKGNFPGRFSGRQFSNSRSEMNVSTLELGDSALYLCASSLHSNIVLNEQFFGPGTRLTVL.

This sequence joins TRBV28 and TRBJ1-2; TRBD1 aligns across 8 bases. The CDR3 is made up of 17 amino acids. Germline CDR1 reads MDHEN; CDR2 reads SYDVKM. The J segment lost 6 bases and the V segment lost 5 bases, leaving 17 bases of the junction unmatched. CDR3 amino acids: CASSLAATRGLHNGYTF. As DNA, the CDR3 is TGTGCCAGCAGTCTAGCAGCGACCAGGGGGCTTCACAATGGCTACACCTTC.

The chain has TRBV5-6 and TRBJ2-1; 9 bases map to TRBD2. This CDR3 is 16 amino acids long. Germline V gene data show CDR1 as SGHDT and CDR2 as YYEEEE. The trim removed 5 bases at V and 3 bases at J, leaving 9 bases unmatched. CDR3 DNA: TGTGCCAGCAGTACTTGGACTAGCGAGCACTACAATGAGCAGTTCTTC. Translated, it gives CASSTWTSEHYNEQFF.

This chain connects TRBV28 to TRBJ2-2, with D perhaps TRBD2 (5 bases). Trimming left V 6 bases short and J 2 bases short, with 10 bases between. CDR1 is MDHEN, CDR2 SYDVKM, per germline. The CDR3 contains 14 residues. The CDR3 loop reads CASSPGSNTGELFF. For the CDR3, the DNA is TGTGCCAGCAGCCCGGGGAGTAACACCGGGGAGCTGTTTTTT. Together with reference TRBV28 and TRBJ2-2, the CDR3 gives the full variable domain: DVKVTQSSRYLVKRTGEKVFLECVQDMDHENMFWYRQDPGLGLRLIYFSYDVKMKEKGDIPEGYSVSREKKERFSLILESASTNQTSMYLCASSPGSNTGELFFGEGSRLTVL.

V gene TRBV2 combines with J gene TRBJ2-5, with 15 bases identical to TRBD2. Germline values: CDR1 SNHLY, CDR2 FYNNEI. The CDR3 covers 16 residues. With 3 bases clipped from V and 5 bases from J, the junction kept 4 bases outside the gene matches. This CDR3 is CASSEGLAGGAETQYF. Written as DNA, the CDR3 is TGTGCCAGCAGTGAGGGACTAGCGGGGGGCGCGGAGACCCAGTACTTC.

The genes are TRBV27 and TRBJ1-1, with D tentatively TRBD1 (5 bases). Germline V CDR1 and CDR2: MNHEY, SMNVEV (reference sequence). The CDR3 has 13 residues. Trimming pared 5 bases from V and 4 bases from J, leaving 11 bases between. CDR3 protein: CASSPGVGTEAFF. CDR3 sequence (DNA): TGTGCCAGCAGTCCGGGGGTGGGCACTGAAGCTTTCTTT.

This chain uses TRBV28 with TRBJ1-2; D unclear. Germline V gives CDR1 MDHEN, CDR2 SYDVKM. Trimming removed 3 bases at V and 0 bases at J, with 14 bases between. This CDR3 region has 16 residues. CDR3 amino acids: CASSFRREGTNYGYTF. CDR3 DNA: TGTGCCAGCAGTTTTAGGCGCGAGGGAACTAACTATGGCTACACCTTC.

The chain links TRBV9 to TRBJ2-3; the match to TRBD2 covers 13 bases. The CDR3 runs 17 residues. With 0 bases clipped from V and 3 bases from J, the junction kept 4 bases outside the gene matches. Per germline, CDR1 SGDLS and CDR2 YYNGEE. The chain's CDR3 is CASSVATSGGGTDTQYF. CDR3 nucleotide sequence: TGTGCCAGCAGCGTAGCTACTAGCGGGGGGGGAACAGATACGCAGTATTTT.

This chain uses TRBV6-5 with TRBJ1-5; TRBD1 matches 8 bases. J was trimmed by 4 bases and V by 4 bases; bases with no gene match: 9. The CDR3 has 16 amino acids. The germline gives CDR1 MNHEY, CDR2 SVGAGI. DNA for the CDR3: TGTGCCAGCAGTTCAAACAGGGGGAGGCCAAATCAGCCCCAGCATTTT. This codes for CASSSNRGRPNQPQHF.

The V and J genes are TRBV6-5 and TRBJ2-7; 11 nucleotides align to TRBD1. Germline loops: CDR1 MNHEY, CDR2 SVGAGI. The CDR3 runs to 13 residues. Trimming took 6 bases from V and 6 from J; bases not matched to a gene: 4. The CDR3 protein is CASSPGTGGEQYV. The CDR3 DNA reads as TGTGCCAGCAGCCCCGGGACAGGGGGCGAGCAGTACGTC.

The rearrangement joins TRBV19 to TRBJ2-7, with 11 bases lining up with TRBD2. The J segment lost 2 bases and the V segment lost 6 bases, leaving 3 bases of the junction unmatched. Per germline, CDR1 LNHDA and CDR2 SQIVND (reference sequence). There are 14 residues in the CDR3. DNA of the CDR3: TGTGCCAGTAGCTTACTAGCGGGGGCCTACGAGCAGTACTTC. Protein: CASSLLAGAYEQYF.

The gene calls are TRBV9 and TRBJ1-1; possible D gene TRBD1, 6 bases. This CDR3 region has 15 residues. Germline V gives CDR1 SGDLS, CDR2 YYNGEE. Trimming removed 0 bases from V and 3 bases from J, with 12 bases in between. CDR3 amino acids: CASSVATGWDTEAFF. CDR3 in DNA: TGTGCCAGCAGCGTAGCTACAGGGTGGGACACTGAAGCTTTCTTT.